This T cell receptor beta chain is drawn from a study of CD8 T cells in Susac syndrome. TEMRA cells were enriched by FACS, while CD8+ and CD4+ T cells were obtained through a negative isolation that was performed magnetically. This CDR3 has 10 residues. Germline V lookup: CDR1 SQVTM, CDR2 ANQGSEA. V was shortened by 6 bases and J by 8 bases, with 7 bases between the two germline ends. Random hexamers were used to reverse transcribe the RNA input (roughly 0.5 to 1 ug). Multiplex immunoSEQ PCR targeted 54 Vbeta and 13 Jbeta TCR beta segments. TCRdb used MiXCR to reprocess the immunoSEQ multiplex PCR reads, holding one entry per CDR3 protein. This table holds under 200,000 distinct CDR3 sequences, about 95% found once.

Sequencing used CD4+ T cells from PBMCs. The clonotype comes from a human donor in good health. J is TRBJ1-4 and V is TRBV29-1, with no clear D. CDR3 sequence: CSVGEEKLFF. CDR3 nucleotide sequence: TGCAGCGTCGGCGAAGAAAAACTGTTTTTT.